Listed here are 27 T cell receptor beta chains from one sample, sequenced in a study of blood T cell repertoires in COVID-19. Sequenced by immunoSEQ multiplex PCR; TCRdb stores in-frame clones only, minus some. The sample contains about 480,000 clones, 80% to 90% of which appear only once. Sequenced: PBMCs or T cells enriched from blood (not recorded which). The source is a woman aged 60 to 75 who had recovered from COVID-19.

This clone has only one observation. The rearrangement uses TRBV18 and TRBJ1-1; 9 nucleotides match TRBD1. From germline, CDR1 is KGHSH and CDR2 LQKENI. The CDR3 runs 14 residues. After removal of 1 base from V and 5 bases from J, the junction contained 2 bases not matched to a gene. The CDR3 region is CASSPQTGGTEAFF. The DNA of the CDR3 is TGTGCCAGCTCACCACAGACAGGGGGGACTGAAGCTTTCTTT.

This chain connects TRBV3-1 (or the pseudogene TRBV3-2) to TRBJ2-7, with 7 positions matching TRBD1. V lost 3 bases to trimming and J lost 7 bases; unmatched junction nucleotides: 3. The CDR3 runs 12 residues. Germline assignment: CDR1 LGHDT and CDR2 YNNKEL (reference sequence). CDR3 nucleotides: TGTGCCAGCAGCCAGACAGGGCGGGAGCAGTACGTC. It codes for CASSQTGREQYV.

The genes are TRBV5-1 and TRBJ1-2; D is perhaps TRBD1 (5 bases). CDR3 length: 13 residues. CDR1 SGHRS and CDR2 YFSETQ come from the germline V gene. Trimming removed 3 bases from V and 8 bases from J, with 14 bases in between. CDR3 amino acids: CASSSSGMWGYTF. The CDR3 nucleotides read TGCGCCAGCAGCTCATCAGGGATGTGGGGCTACACCTTC.

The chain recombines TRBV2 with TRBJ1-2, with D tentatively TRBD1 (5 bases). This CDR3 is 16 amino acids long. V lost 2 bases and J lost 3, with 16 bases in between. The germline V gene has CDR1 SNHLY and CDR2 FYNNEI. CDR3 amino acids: CASSEQEGPWDYGYTF. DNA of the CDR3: TGTGCCAGCAGTGAACAGGAGGGGCCCTGGGACTATGGCTACACCTTC.

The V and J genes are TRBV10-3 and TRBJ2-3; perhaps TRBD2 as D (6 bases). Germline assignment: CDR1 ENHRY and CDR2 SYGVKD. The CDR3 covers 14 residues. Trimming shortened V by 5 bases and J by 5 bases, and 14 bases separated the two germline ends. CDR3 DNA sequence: TGTGCCATCAGTCTCACGGGGGTAATAGATACGCAGTATTTT. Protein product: CAISLTGVIDTQYF.

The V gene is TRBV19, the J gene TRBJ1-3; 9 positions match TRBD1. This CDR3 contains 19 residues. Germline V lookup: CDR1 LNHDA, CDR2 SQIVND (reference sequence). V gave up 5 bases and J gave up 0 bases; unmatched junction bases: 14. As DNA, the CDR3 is TGTGCCAGTAGTCCGACTTTTTGGACAGGGGATTTCTCTGGAAACACCATATATTTT. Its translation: CASSPTFWTGDFSGNTIYF.

The CDR3 here is CASTSRYGYTF. The CDR3 region has the DNA TGTGCCAGCACCTCTCGGTATGGCTACACCTTC. The rearrangement links TRBV5-6 to TRBJ1-2; D gene unclear. Trimming pared 6 bases from V and 5 bases from J, leaving 8 bases between. The germline CDR1 and CDR2 sequences are SGHDT and YYEEEE. The length of the CDR3 is 11 residues.

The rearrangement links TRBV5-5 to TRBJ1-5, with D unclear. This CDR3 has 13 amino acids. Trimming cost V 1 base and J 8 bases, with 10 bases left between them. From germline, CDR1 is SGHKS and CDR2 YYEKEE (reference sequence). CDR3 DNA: TGTGCCAGCAGCTTGCGGCGGAGCGAGCCCCAGCATTTT. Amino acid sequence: CASSLRRSEPQHF. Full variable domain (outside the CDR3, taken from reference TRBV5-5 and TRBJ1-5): DAGVTQSPTHLIKTRGQQVTLRCSPISGHKSVSWYQQVLGQGPQFIFQYYEKEERGRGNFPDRFSARQFPNYSSELNVNALLLGDSALYLCASSLRRSEPQHFGDGTRLSIL.

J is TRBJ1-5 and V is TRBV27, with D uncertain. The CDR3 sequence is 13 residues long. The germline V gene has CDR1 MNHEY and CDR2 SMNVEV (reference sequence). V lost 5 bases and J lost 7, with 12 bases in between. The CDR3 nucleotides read TGTGCCAGCAGTGCCGTGGTCGGGCAGCCCCAGCATTTT. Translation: CASSAVVGQPQHF.

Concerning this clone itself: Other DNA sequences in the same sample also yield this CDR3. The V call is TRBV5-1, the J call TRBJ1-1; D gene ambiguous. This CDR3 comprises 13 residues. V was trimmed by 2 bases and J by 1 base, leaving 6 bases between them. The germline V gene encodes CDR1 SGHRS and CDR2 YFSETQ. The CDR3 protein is CASSLGGNTEAFF. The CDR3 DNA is TGCGCCAGCAGCTTAGGAGGGAACACTGAAGCTTTCTTT.

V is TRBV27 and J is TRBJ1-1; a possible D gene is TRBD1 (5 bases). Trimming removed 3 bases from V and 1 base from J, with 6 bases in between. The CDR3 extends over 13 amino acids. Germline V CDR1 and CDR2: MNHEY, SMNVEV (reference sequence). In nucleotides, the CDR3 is TGTGCCAGCAGTTTTAGGGGGAACACTGAAGCTTTCTTT. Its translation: CASSFRGNTEAFF.

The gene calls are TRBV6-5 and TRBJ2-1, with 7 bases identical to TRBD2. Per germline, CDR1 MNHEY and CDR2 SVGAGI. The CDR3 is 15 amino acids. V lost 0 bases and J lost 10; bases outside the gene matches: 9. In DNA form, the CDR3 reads TGTGCCAGCAGTTACTCTCCCAGCGGGGTGGGGGAGCAGTTCTTC. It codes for CASSYSPSGVGEQFF.

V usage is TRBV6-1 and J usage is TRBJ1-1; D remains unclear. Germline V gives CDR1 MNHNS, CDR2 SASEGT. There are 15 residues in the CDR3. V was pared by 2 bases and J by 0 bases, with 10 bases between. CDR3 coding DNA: TGTGCCAGCAGTGAACGAATTGGGCTGAACACTGAAGCTTTCTTT. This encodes CASSERIGLNTEAFF.

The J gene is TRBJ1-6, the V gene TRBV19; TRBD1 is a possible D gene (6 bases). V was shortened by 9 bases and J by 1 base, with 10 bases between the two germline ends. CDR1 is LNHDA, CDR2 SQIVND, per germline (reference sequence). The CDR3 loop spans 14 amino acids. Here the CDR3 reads CASAQGSYNSPLHF. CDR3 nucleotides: TGTGCCAGCGCCCAGGGGTCCTATAATTCACCCCTCCACTTT.

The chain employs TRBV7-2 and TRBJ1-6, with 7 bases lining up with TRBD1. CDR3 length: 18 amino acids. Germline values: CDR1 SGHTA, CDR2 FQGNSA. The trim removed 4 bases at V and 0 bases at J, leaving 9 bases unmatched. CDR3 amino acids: CASSYVGQASSYNSPLHF. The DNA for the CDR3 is TGTGCCAGCAGCTATGTAGGACAGGCGAGCTCCTATAATTCACCCCTCCACTTT.

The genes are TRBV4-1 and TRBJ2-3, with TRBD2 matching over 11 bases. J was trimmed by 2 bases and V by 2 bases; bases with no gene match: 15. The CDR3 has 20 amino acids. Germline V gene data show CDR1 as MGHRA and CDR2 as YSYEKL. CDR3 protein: CASSQLRLAGLSISTDTQYF. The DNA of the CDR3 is TGCGCCAGCAGCCAATTACGACTAGCGGGGCTATCAATATCCACAGATACGCAGTATTTT.

CDR3 protein: CASSFTTSGGGTSTDTQYF. CDR3 nucleotides: TGTGCCAGCAGCTTCACGACTAGCGGGGGGGGAACTAGCACAGATACGCAGTATTTT. The rearrangement joins TRBV7-2 to TRBJ2-3; the match to TRBD2 covers 14 bases. The junction had 8 bases not matched to a gene; V was cut back by 3 bases and J by 0 bases. Germline V gene sequence: CDR1 SGHTA, CDR2 FQGNSA. The CDR3 runs to 19 residues.

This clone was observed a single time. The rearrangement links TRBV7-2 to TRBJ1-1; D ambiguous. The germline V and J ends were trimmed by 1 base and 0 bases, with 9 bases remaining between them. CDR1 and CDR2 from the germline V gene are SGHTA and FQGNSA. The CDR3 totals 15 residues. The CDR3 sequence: CASSLVFSLNTEAFF. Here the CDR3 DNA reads TGTGCCAGCAGCTTAGTGTTCAGTTTGAACACTGAAGCTTTCTTT.

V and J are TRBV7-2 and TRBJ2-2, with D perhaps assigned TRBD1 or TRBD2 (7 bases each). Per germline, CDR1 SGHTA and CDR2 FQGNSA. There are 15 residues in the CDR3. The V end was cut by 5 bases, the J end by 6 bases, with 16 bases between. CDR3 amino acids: CASSLGLGGSGELFF. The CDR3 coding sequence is TGTGCCAGCAGCCTAGGACTAGGGGGCTCCGGGGAGCTGTTTTTT.

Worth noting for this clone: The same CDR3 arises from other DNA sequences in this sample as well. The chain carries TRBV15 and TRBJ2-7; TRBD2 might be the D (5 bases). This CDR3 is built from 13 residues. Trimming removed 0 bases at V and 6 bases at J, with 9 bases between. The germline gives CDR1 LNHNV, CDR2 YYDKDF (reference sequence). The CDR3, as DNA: TGTGCCACCAGCAGAGATCGAGGGTCCGAGCAGTACTTC. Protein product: CATSRDRGSEQYF.

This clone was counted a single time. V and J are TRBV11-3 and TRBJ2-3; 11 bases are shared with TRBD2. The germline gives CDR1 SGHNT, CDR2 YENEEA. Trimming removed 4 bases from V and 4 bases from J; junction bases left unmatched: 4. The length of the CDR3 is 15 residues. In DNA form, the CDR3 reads TGTGCCAGCAGCTCGCCGGGACTAGCGGCAGATACGCAGTATTTT. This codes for CASSSPGLAADTQYF.

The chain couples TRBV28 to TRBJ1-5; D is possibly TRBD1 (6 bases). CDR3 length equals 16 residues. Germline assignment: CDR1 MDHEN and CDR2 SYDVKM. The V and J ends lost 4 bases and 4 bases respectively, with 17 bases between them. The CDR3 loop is CASSWGTGTVNQPQHF. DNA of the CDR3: TGTGCCAGCAGTTGGGGTACAGGGACGGTGAATCAGCCCCAGCATTTT. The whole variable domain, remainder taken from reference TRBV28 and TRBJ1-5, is DVKVTQSSRYLVKRTGEKVFLECVQDMDHENMFWYRQDPGLGLRLIYFSYDVKMKEKGDIPEGYSVSREKKERFSLILESASTNQTSMYLCASSWGTGTVNQPQHFGDGTRLSIL.

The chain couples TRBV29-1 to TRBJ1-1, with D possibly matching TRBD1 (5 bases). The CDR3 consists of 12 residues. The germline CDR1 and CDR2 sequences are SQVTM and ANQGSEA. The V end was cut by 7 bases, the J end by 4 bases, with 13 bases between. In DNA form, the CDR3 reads TGCAGCGGGGACTCGGGCTTCACTGAAGCTTTCTTT. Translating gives CSGDSGFTEAFF.

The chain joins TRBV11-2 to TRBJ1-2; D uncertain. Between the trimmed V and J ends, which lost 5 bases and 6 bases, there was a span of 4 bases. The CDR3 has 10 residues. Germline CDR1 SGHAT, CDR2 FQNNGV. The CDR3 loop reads CASSENGYTF. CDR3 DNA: TGTGCCAGCAGCGAGAATGGCTACACCTTC.

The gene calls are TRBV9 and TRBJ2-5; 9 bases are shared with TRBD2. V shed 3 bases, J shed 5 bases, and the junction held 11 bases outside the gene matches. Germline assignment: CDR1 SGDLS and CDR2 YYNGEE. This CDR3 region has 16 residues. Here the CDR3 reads CASSERASGVVETQYF. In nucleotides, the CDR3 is TGTGCCAGCAGCGAGAGGGCTAGCGGGGTGGTGGAGACCCAGTACTTC.

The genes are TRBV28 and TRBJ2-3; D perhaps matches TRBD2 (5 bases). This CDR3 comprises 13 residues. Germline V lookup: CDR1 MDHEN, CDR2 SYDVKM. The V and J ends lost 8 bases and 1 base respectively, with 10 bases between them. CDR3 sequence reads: CASRKAGTDTQYF. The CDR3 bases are TGTGCCAGCCGGAAAGCGGGCACAGATACGCAGTATTTT.

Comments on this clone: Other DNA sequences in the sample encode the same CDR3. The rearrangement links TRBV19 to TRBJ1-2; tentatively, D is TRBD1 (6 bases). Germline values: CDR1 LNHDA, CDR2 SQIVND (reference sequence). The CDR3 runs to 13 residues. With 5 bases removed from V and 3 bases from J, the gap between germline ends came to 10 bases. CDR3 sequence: CASSRDTYYGYTF. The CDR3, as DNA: TGTGCCAGTAGTCGGGACACCTACTATGGCTACACCTTC.